The 24 T cell receptor beta chains in this list originate from one sample, sequenced in a study of blood T cells in healthy people across ages. Primed by a sample-barcoded 5' primer and a J-beta primer mix, a second PCR proceeded for about 7 to 11 cycles. TCRdb reanalysed the 5' RACE reads using MiXCR and keeps one entry per CDR3 protein. The table lists 790,000 or so distinct CDR3 sequences, roughly 56% of them singletons, with roughly 25% in the top ten. What was sequenced was blood. The receptors were sampled from a middle-aged man in good health.

V and J are TRBV15 and TRBJ1-4, with a possible D match to TRBD1 (5 bases). Germline-derived CDR1 and CDR2 are LNHNV and YYDKDF (reference sequence). V lost 5 bases to trimming and J lost 5 bases, with 12 bases between them. The CDR3 covers 14 residues. This chain's CDR3 is CATSGRQTNEKLFF. The CDR3 nucleotides are TGTGCCACCAGCGGGCGACAGACCAATGAAAAACTGTTTTTT.

This clonotype came up a few times. This sequence joins TRBV4-3 and TRBJ2-5; 11 positions agree with TRBD2. V was pared by 3 bases and J by 5 bases, with 23 bases of the junction left unmatched. From germline, CDR1 is LGHNA and CDR2 YSLEER. CDR3 length: 21 residues. CDR3 bases: TGCGCCAGCAGCCAGGGAGTGACTAGCGGGATAGGGCGAGAAACCGAGGAGACCCAGTACTTC. Encoded protein: CASSQGVTSGIGRETEETQYF.

The rearrangement uses TRBV20-1 and TRBJ2-5; 8 positions agree with TRBD2. V lost 4 bases and J lost 1; bases outside the gene matches: 8. The CDR3 spans 15 residues. The germline gives CDR1 DFQATT, CDR2 SNEGSKA (reference sequence). The CDR3 DNA reads as TGCAGTGCTAACCCTTGGGCGGGAGGCCAAGAGACCCAGTACTTC. Translation: CSANPWAGGQETQYF.

V is TRBV28 and J is TRBJ2-7; D is undetermined. Germline V CDR1 and CDR2: MDHEN, SYDVKM. This CDR3 spans 11 amino acids. With 3 bases removed from V and 9 bases from J, the gap between germline ends came to 9 bases. The CDR3 loop is CASSLISAQYF. CDR3 coding DNA: TGTGCCAGCAGTTTGATCTCTGCGCAGTACTTC.

J is TRBJ2-5 and V is TRBV4-1; possible D gene TRBD1, 5 bases. The J call is in doubt because the DNA end fits TRBJ2-7 better. Looked up from germline, CDR1 is MGHRA and CDR2 is YSYEKL. The CDR3 totals 15 residues. The CDR3 sequence: CASSQMSPGTYEQYF. DNA for the CDR3: TGCGCCAGCAGCCAAATGAGTCCAGGGACCTACGAGCAGTACTTC.

This sequence joins TRBV28 and TRBJ1-5; D possibly corresponds to TRBD1 (6 bases). The CDR3 extends over 14 amino acids. Looked up from germline, CDR1 is MDHEN and CDR2 is SYDVKM. CDR3 nucleotide sequence: TGTGTCACAAAGGGGGAGAGTAGCAATCAGCCCCAGCATTTT. Protein sequence: CVTKGESSNQPQHF.

The J gene is TRBJ2-3, the V gene TRBV29-1; D is perhaps TRBD1 or TRBD2 (5 bases each). V was cut by 8 bases and J by 6 bases, with 21 bases left in between. Germline V lookup: CDR1 SQVTM, CDR2 ANQGSEA. The CDR3 totals 14 residues. CDR3 nucleotide sequence: TGCAGCCTGGGGGAACAGCCTAACACGGATACGCAGTATTTT. Protein: CSLGEQPNTDTQYF.

As regards this clonotype: Its ends do not fully match the called genes, so a read error is possible. The V call is TRBV28, the J call TRBJ1-4, with D perhaps TRBD1 (5 bases). Per the germline V gene, CDR1 is MDHEN and CDR2 is SYDVKM. The CDR3 covers 18 residues. Here the CDR3 reads CTSSDPGRPTLRDEKLFF. The CDR3 bases are TGTACCAGCAGTGACCCAGGGCGGCCGACCCTTCGGGATGAAAAACTGTTTTTT.

This clonotype was seen a single time. This chain connects TRBV28 to TRBJ2-3, with 9 positions matching TRBD2. Trimming removed 7 bases from V and 4 bases from J; junction bases left unmatched: 12. CDR3 length: 16 amino acids. Germline assignment: CDR1 MDHEN and CDR2 SYDVKM. CDR3 bases: TGTGCCAGCAATGACCCGACTAGCGGTCTCGCAGATACGCAGTATTTT. This codes for CASNDPTSGLADTQYF. Complete variable domain (other parts from reference TRBV28 and TRBJ2-3): DVKVTQSSRYLVKRTGEKVFLECVQDMDHENMFWYRQDPGLGLRLIYFSYDVKMKEKGDIPEGYSVSREKKERFSLILESASTNQTSMYLCASNDPTSGLADTQYFGPGTRLTVL.

In DNA form, the CDR3 reads TGTGCCAGCAGTGACCCAGGGATAGCCAAAAACATTCAGTACTTC. Protein: CASSDPGIAKNIQYF. The chain joins TRBV6-5 to TRBJ2-4, with D possibly TRBD1 on 5 matching bases. Germline V CDR1 and CDR2: MNHEY, SVGAGI. Trimming left V 5 bases short and J 0 bases short, with 11 bases between. This CDR3 is built from 15 residues.

The rearrangement uses TRBV7-3 and TRBJ2-3; 9 bases fit TRBD1. Germline CDR1 is SGHTA and CDR2 is FQGTGA. Germline trimming cut 8 bases from V and 2 bases from J; bases unmatched to any gene: 14. The CDR3 runs 17 residues. CDR3 region: CASSSDRGTANTDTQYF. CDR3 nucleotide sequence: TGTGCCAGCTCATCGGACAGGGGAACAGCTAACACAGATACGCAGTATTTT.

This clonotype appeared a few times. The chain joins TRBV5-1 to TRBJ2-5; D is unresolved. Germline CDR1 SGHRS, CDR2 YFSETQ. This CDR3 contains 13 residues. The V and J ends lost 6 bases and 5 bases respectively, with 14 bases between them. CDR3 bases: TGCGCCAGCACGTGGGATGGGCTTGAGACCCAGTACTTC. This codes for CASTWDGLETQYF.

This rearrangement joins TRBV28 to TRBJ2-5; 9 bases map to TRBD1. The assigned J gene may be wrong: the sequence end matches TRBJ2-7 better. The CDR3 length is 14 residues. CDR1 is MDHEN and CDR2 is SYDVKM in the germline V gene. The CDR3 region is CASRPGTGPLEQYF. The CDR3 DNA is TGTGCCAGCAGGCCCGGGACAGGGCCGCTCGAGCAGTACTTC.

There are a few counts of this clonotype. V is TRBV11-2 and J is TRBJ2-7; D remains ambiguous. There are 13 residues in the CDR3. V lost 1 base to trimming and J lost 5 bases, with 9 bases between them. In germline, CDR1 is SGHAT, CDR2 FQNNGV. The DNA of the CDR3 is TGTGCCAGCAGCTTAGGGGTCACCAACGAGCAGTACTTC. Translating gives CASSLGVTNEQYF.

The chain joins TRBV12-3 or TRBV12-4 to TRBJ2-3, with D perhaps matching TRBD2 (6 bases). The ends were cut back, 6 bases at V and 5 bases at J, with 15 bases in the middle. The CDR3 has 14 residues. CDR3 sequence reads: CASSPGVPKDTQYF. CDR3 DNA sequence: TGTGCCAGCAGCCCGGGAGTGCCGAAAGATACGCAGTATTTT.

The chain has TRBV12-3 or TRBV12-4 and TRBJ1-5, with 9 bases lining up with TRBD1. V trimming: 5 bases; J trimming: 0 bases; junction bases outside the gene matches: 8. This CDR3 spans 17 amino acids. The chain's CDR3 is CASSSSGQGISNQPQHF. The CDR3 DNA reads as TGTGCCAGCAGTAGTTCAGGACAGGGGATTAGCAATCAGCCCCAGCATTTT.

The chain uses TRBV27 and TRBJ1-1; no definite D call. CDR1 is MNHEY, CDR2 SMNVEV, per germline (reference sequence). This CDR3 has 14 amino acids. V dropped 6 bases and J dropped 3 bases, with 14 bases sitting between them. CDR3 protein: CASRPGWSDTEAFF. CDR3 DNA sequence: TGTGCCAGCAGACCCGGGTGGTCCGACACTGAAGCTTTCTTT.

The V gene is TRBV6-5, the J gene TRBJ2-6, with D perhaps matching TRBD2 (5 bases). The CDR3 runs 15 residues. Germline V lookup: CDR1 MNHEY, CDR2 SVGAGI. V was trimmed by 8 bases and J by 4 bases, leaving 15 bases between them. CDR3 in amino acids: CASGVGGLGANVLTF. For the CDR3, the DNA is TGTGCCAGCGGAGTTGGAGGCCTAGGGGCCAACGTCCTGACTTTC.

V is TRBV7-9 and J is TRBJ2-1; TRBD2 agrees at 8 bases. In germline, CDR1 is SEHNR, CDR2 FQNEAQ (reference sequence). The V gene end was trimmed by 5 bases and the J gene end by 6 bases; junction bases not matched to a gene: 12. The CDR3 runs 16 residues. The CDR3: CASSPLGGTSFNEQFF. The CDR3 bases are TGTGCCAGCAGCCCGTTAGGGGGGACTAGTTTCAATGAGCAGTTCTTC.

This clonotype was detected ten times or more. The rearrangement uses TRBV5-1 and TRBJ1-1, with D possibly TRBD1 on 6 matching bases. Trimming took 0 bases from V and 1 from J, leaving 13 bases between them. This CDR3 contains 16 residues. Looked up from germline, CDR1 is SGHRS and CDR2 is YFSETQ. In DNA form, the CDR3 reads TGCGCCAGCAGCTTGGCCGAACAGGGCTGGAACACTGAAGCTTTCTTT. Translation gives CASSLAEQGWNTEAFF. The full variable domain, its missing parts supplied by reference TRBV5-1 and TRBJ1-1, is KAGVTQTPRYLIKTRGQQVTLSCSPISGHRSVSWYQQTPGQGLQFLFEYFSETQRNKGNFPGRFSGRQFSNSRSEMNVSTLELGDSALYLCASSLAEQGWNTEAFFGQGTRLTVV.

The table lists this clonotype with a count of one. This rearrangement joins TRBV28 to TRBJ2-5; D uncertain. The CDR3 extends over 11 amino acids. The V end was cut by 6 bases, the J end by 3 bases, with 5 bases between. Germline V gives CDR1 MDHEN, CDR2 SYDVKM. CDR3 region: CASRVKETQYF. CDR3 bases: TGTGCCAGCAGGGTTAAAGAGACCCAGTACTTC.

CDR3 residues: CASSQYTGLAGEQYF. The DNA of the CDR3 is TGTGCCAGCAGCCAATACACGGGACTAGCGGGGGAGCAGTACTTC. This chain links TRBV3-1 with TRBJ2-7; TRBD2 matches 13 bases. Looked up from germline, CDR1 is LGHDT and CDR2 is YNNKEL (reference sequence). CDR3 length: 15 residues. The J segment lost 7 bases and the V segment lost 2 bases, leaving 5 bases of the junction unmatched.

The table lists this clonotype with a few counts. The CDR3, as DNA: TGTGCCAGCAGCCAAGTCCAGGGCCACTATGGCTACACCTTC. Residues: CASSQVQGHYGYTF. The V and J genes are TRBV3-1 and TRBJ1-2, with D possibly TRBD1 on 5 matching bases. Germline lookup yields CDR1 LGHDT and CDR2 YNNKEL (reference sequence). This CDR3 comprises 14 residues. Trimming took 1 base from V and 3 from J, leaving 9 bases between them.

The chain employs TRBV9 and TRBJ2-3; 7 bases map to TRBD2. The CDR3 has 18 residues. Per germline, CDR1 SGDLS and CDR2 YYNGEE. V shed 4 bases and J 3 bases; nucleotides not matched to a gene: 17. The CDR3 nucleotides read TGTGCCAGCAGCTCGCCGATGACTAGCCTCTTATTTACAGATACGCAGTATTTT. This codes for CASSSPMTSLLFTDTQYF.